One and the same sample provided the 7 T cell receptor beta chains below, sequenced in a study of T cell changes during pregnancy in multiple sclerosis. Repertoires were generated with immunoSEQ multiplex PCR, while TCRdb's copy carries only in-frame clones and drops some. The data contain around 100,000 clones, approximately 92% of them singletons. The sample consisted of peripheral blood, taken after pregnancy. The receptors were gathered from a female donor with multiple sclerosis, enrolled in a pregnancy study.

The genes are TRBV6-1 and TRBJ2-5; D might be TRBD2 (5 bases). This CDR3 region has 15 residues. The germline CDR1 and CDR2 sequences are MNHNS and SASEGT. V dropped 5 bases and J dropped 2 bases, with 15 bases sitting between them. The CDR3 coding sequence is TGTGCCAGCAGTCCCGAAGGACTGGAACAAGAGACCCAGTACTTC. The encoded protein is CASSPEGLEQETQYF.

The J gene is TRBJ2-3, the V gene TRBV13; possible D gene TRBD1, 6 bases. V was shortened by 7 bases and J by 4 bases, with 15 bases between the two germline ends. In germline, CDR1 is PRHDT, CDR2 FYEKMQ (reference sequence). The CDR3 runs to 14 residues. CDR3 amino acids: CASTIGRGADTQYF. The CDR3 nucleotides are TGTGCCAGCACCATAGGCAGGGGCGCAGATACGCAGTATTTT.

V and J are TRBV19 and TRBJ2-1; TRBD2 agrees at 16 bases. In germline, CDR1 is LNHDA, CDR2 SQIVND (reference sequence). The CDR3 has 18 amino acids. V lost 5 bases to trimming and J lost 6 bases; unmatched junction nucleotides: 10. CDR3 DNA: TGTGCCAGTAGTGTACCGGGACTAGCGGGAGGGCCAGGCAATGAGCAGTTCTTC. Residues: CASSVPGLAGGPGNEQFF.

A remark on this clone: The germline gene is not matched at one end of the junction; a read error may be the cause. V usage is TRBV4-3 and J usage is TRBJ1-2; possible D gene TRBD1, 6 bases. Germline assignment: CDR1 LGHNA and CDR2 YSLEER. This CDR3 spans 14 amino acids. In DNA, the CDR3 is TGCGCCAGCAGCCAAGATCGGGACACAAAAGGCTTCACCTTC. Translation: CASSQDRDTKGFTF.

This clone was seen once. The chain carries TRBV7-2 and TRBJ2-5; the match to TRBD2 covers 14 bases. V shed 4 bases, J shed 3 bases, and the junction held 4 bases outside the gene matches. CDR1 is SGHTA and CDR2 is FQGNSA in the germline V gene. CDR3 size: 16 residues. CDR3 nucleotide sequence: TGTGCCAGCAGCTCCCGGACTAGCGGGGGGAAAGAGACCCAGTACTTC. It specifies CASSSRTSGGKETQYF.

The chain carries TRBV4-2 and TRBJ1-6; D is perhaps TRBD1 (6 bases). Germline V gene sequence: CDR1 LGHNA, CDR2 YNFKEQ. Deletions cut 0 bases from V and 10 bases from J, with 16 bases between. The CDR3 runs 16 residues. CDR3 loop: CASSQDSGGGGSPLHF. The CDR3 DNA follows: TGTGCCAGCAGCCAAGATTCGGGGGGGGGCGGATCACCCCTCCACTTT.

The rearrangement joins TRBV7-2 to TRBJ2-1, with D maybe TRBD2 (7 bases). The germline V gene encodes CDR1 SGHTA and CDR2 FQGNSA. The CDR3 loop spans 15 amino acids. V was pared by 2 bases and J by 11 bases, with 19 bases between. The CDR3 sequence is CASSLYGGGLNQQFF. The CDR3 DNA follows: TGTGCCAGCAGCTTATATGGGGGGGGCCTTAATCAGCAGTTCTTC.